A single T cell receptor beta chain is shown here with its context. This clone was observed a few times. It lacks a known antigen. Qualities for individual bases were not recorded, and no much larger clone is one base off. Taken from the germline V gene, the CDR1 and CDR2 loops are ENHRY and SYGVKD. The junction carries 18 bases between V and J, which are trimmed by 4 bases and 2 bases respectively. The CDR3 starts with the cysteine, ends with the phenylalanine, and has 16 residues. The kept DNA is CDR3 alone, 48 bases in frame from the first base. The source of the sample is a study of cytomegalovirus exposure and HLA in healthy donors (dated by TCRdb to about 2017). For the study in its entirety: An earlier analysis of several hundred of the donors reported more than 250 Gb of sequence data and some 100 million unique TCR beta sequences from about 200 million T cells. An early release covering just under 650 HLA-typed donors comprised about 300 gigabases of sequencing data and around 86 million unique TCR sequences. The genetic ancestry cluster associated with self-reported Caucasian donors included about 84% of the 398 genotyped donors. The study aimed to test whether signatures of past pathogen exposure could be identified by cataloging public T cell receptors. The T cell repertoires of 666 subjects were profiled by immunosequencing and related to cytomegalovirus serostatus. Along with the roughly 700-subject first cohort, a separate validation cohort of 120 different subjects was used. The study combined high-throughput TCR immunosequencing, statistical association of individual TCRs with disease status, and machine learning to predict cytomegalovirus infection status. To study patterns of TCR occurrence, a later analysis re-analyzed previously published TCR beta repertoires from more than 550 donors and added high-resolution HLA genotyping. Rather than using new phenotypic data, the later analysis identified candidate immune exposures from TCR beta sequences and from how often those sequences occurred across donors. In an earlier analysis of 587 of the donors, high-throughput TCR beta sequencing was used to judge whether each TCR beta V gene segment behaved as functional or pseudogenic. Donor age, sex, ethnicity and CMV serostatus were collected together with the repertoire data. A later genetic analysis took genome-wide SNP genotypes for about 65% of the roughly 670 donors and used that subset as a discovery cohort. Every discovery cohort repertoire had been produced on one sequencing platform. HLA typing included class I and class II loci at four-digit resolution. The number of donors typed differed by locus, with about 629-630 for A, B, C, DRB1 and DQB1, roughly 550 for DQA1, approximately 570 for DPA1, and some 440 for DPB1. Because of strong linkage in the cohort, roughly five DR-DQ haplotypes were treated as single units for association and clustering. Across approximately 400 genotyped donors of the cohort, an average of approximately 220,000 unique TCR beta nucleotide sequences per donor were sequenced, and 15% to 20% of those sequences were non-productive.

Beyond this particular receptor, the publication reports: CMV serostatus was the only immune exposure information available for the cohort. The authors suggested that the approach could potentially be generalized to other disease states and immunological phenotypes. In both the original and validation cohorts, the classifier was reported to diagnose cytomegalovirus status with high specificity and sensitivity. According to a later analysis, most CMV-associated TCR beta chains appeared to be HLA-restricted, and the HLA associations seemed to be driven largely by CMV exposure. A further reported finding was that TCR beta sequences accurately predicted the HLA-A and HLA-B alleles for most subjects in the first cohort. Linkage disequilibrium might explain the correlated functional status among segregating V segments, but an unknown experimental factor could not be ruled out. The study listed approximately 150 TCR beta chains as associated with cytomegalovirus. A later analysis associated about 17,000 TCR beta sequences with specific HLA alleles at a false discovery rate of 0.05. A later genetic analysis reported fewer N-insertions in productive TCRs among donors in an Asian-associated ancestry cluster than the roughly 620-donor mean. Over 15 rarely observed V segments, including chromosome 9 orphons, were excluded from the earlier analysis of about 600 of the donors because counts were too low. A cluster of highly shared sequence variants was judged likely to be a technical artifact of the sequencing pipeline. A later genetic analysis associated a missense DCLRE1C variant with V-gene and J-gene trimming of TCR beta chains, and an independent cohort replicated the association. Sequencing depth was assumed to be roughly uniform across donors in the presence/absence analyses, though that assumption may not hold. While some public TCRs were present in many individuals, most TCR sequences turned up only very rarely across donors. When HLA alleles, especially DR and DQ, strongly co-occurred, attributing TCR associations to individual alleles was difficult. Some IMGT-functional V segments, including TRBV6-2 and TRBV6-3, could not be distinguished by the 87-base-pair reads and were therefore excluded. In vitro tests confirmed that a few of the cytomegalovirus-associated TCR beta chains recognize cytomegalovirus antigens. Only TCR beta chains were sequenced in this cohort, and the absence of alpha or paired-chain data limited detectable features. In a later analysis, several top co-occurrence clusters were reported to appear linked to parvovirus B19, influenza, CMV and Epstein-Barr virus. Compared with equally common non-associated chains, HLA-associated TCR beta chains in a later analysis were more clonally expanded and had lower generation probabilities. In an earlier analysis of more than 500 of the donors, most TCR beta V segments appeared in productive rearrangements about 87% or about 30% of the time, broadly matching IMGT annotations. Because HLA typing was missing for some donors at each locus, association tests included only the typed subset. A later analysis found that TCR association rates varied across HLA loci, with DRB1 alleles showing the most associated TCRs and HLA-C alleles the fewest.

The cohort comprised some 730 healthy bone marrow donors. At the time of sampling, every cohort member was nominally healthy, though immune exposures that went unrecorded were likely present. The donor was CMV seropositive and belonged to the group of 250 to 350 seropositive cohort members. Every donor gave a peripheral blood sample, and the peripheral blood mononuclear cells from that sample were used for TCR beta sequencing. The Qiagen DNeasy Blood Extraction Kit was used to extract genomic DNA from the blood cell samples. The method was the immunoSEQ multiplex PCR assay. The multiplex PCR relied on a mix of 60 forward primers for TCR Vbeta segments and 13 reverse primers for TCR Jbeta segments. The CDR3 region of rearranged TCR beta genes was amplified from genomic DNA with a multiplex PCR assay. The amplified TCR beta libraries were sequenced on the Illumina HiSeq System as 87-base-pair reads. Processing in the source paper ran as follows. A later analysis counted tens of millions of unique TCR beta chains across the 500 to 850 repertoires, and roughly 9.9 million of these chains were shared by at least two donors. Raw reads were error-corrected and collapsed into unique sequences by a nearest-neighbor algorithm in which closely related sequences were merged to remove PCR and sequencing errors. V, D and J gene segments were assigned by aligning CDR3 sequences to IMGT reference sequences. For a sequence to be retained, at least a six-nucleotide match to both a V gene segment and a J gene segment was required. A rearrangement was called productive if the CDR3 had no stop codons and remained in frame with V and J, and every other rearrangement was called non-productive. CDR3 was defined according to IMGT convention as the region running from the second conserved V-encoded cysteine to the conserved J-encoded phenylalanine. In an earlier analysis of around 540 of the donors, sequences lacking an unambiguous match to a single V gene segment were excluded. An earlier analysis of a few hundred of the donors called V segments functional above 56.7% productive rearrangements and segregating when the between-donor standard deviation exceeded 5%. To diagnose cytomegalovirus status from the catalog of TCR beta chain sequences, a statistical classification framework was built. In a later analysis, TCR nucleotide sequences were compared against IMGT/GENE-DB human TR gene sequences so that V and J genes could be assigned. In a later analysis, CDR3 sequences and most-parsimonious VDJ recombination scenarios were assigned using the TCRdist pipeline. In a later analysis, each TCR beta chain was defined by its CDR3 amino acid sequence together with its V-gene family, and reads lacking a unique V-gene family were excluded. In a later analysis, around 650 highly shared, low-generation-probability nucleotide sequences were removed to address suspected cross-contamination and a sequencing artifact. In a later analysis, a clonal expansion index for each public chain was calculated from normalized within-repertoire ranks of inferred template counts. A later analysis computed generation probabilities with a VDJ recombination model fitted to out-of-frame rearrangements, and checked the results against IGoR. In a later analysis, hypergeometric tests were used to score TCR-TCR, TCR-HLA and TCR-CMV co-occurrence, with a repertoire-size bias correction applied to TCR pairs. False discovery rates were estimated in a later analysis by permuting HLA or CMV assignments 20 times. In a later analysis, co-occurring TCRs were grouped using DBSCAN, and TCRdist sequence similarity was added for clustering within HLA-allele-positive subsets. Repertoires with fewer than 30,000 or more than 120,000 public chains were left out of co-occurrence clustering, as were about five repertoires with anomalous nucleotide sharing. TCRdb took over this immuneACCESS table, retaining in-frame rearrangements with V and J assigned. Such tables are incomplete; in checked studies, under half of the missing clones stem from an unresolved V gene, and the remainder is unexplained. The V and J calls and clone size come from that table; D and trimming were worked out from the DNA. The table for this sample lists nearly 200,000 clones; more than 60% of them were counted only once. The top ten clones comprise over 2% of the sample.

Recombination joined TRBV10-3 with TRBJ2-7, with TRBD1 perhaps the D gene, on 6 matching bases. Sample: PBMCs. The source of this sequence is a woman under 40 in good health and CMV-seropositive. The DNA sequence is given as TGTGCCATCAGTGCCAACAACCAGGGGTCTGCCTACGAGCAGTACTTC. It is translated as CAISANNQGSAYEQYF.